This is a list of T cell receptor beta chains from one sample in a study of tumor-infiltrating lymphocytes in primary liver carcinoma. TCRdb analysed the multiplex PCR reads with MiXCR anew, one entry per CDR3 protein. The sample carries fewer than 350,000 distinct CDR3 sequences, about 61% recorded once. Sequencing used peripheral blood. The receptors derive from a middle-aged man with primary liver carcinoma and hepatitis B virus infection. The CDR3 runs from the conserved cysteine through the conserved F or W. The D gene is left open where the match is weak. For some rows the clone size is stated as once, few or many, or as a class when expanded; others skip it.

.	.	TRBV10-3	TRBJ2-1	TGTGCCATCAGTGCTCGGGTTAGCGCGAAGGAAAATGAGCAGTTCTTC	CAISARVSAKENEQFF
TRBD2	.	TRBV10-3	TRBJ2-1	TGTGCCATCGGATCGGGACTAGCGGGAGCTCGGGATCAGTTCTTC	CAIGSGLAGARDQFF
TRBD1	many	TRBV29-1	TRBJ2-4	TGCAGCGGGACCGGGACAGGGGGAAACATTCAGTACTTC	CSGTGTGGNIQYF
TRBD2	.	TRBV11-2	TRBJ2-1	TGTGCCAGCAGCACGCTAGCGGGAAGCTCCTACATTGAGCAGTTATTC	CASSTLAGSSYIEQLF
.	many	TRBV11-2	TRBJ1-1	TGTGCCAGCAGCCCCACCGCGTGGCACCAAAAGAACACTGAAGCTTTCTTT	CASSPTAWHQKNTEAFF
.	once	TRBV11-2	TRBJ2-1	TGTGCCAGCGGCTTAATCGCGTACTCCGACGAGCAGTTCTTC	CASGLIAYSDEQFF
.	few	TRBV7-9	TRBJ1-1	TGTGCCAGCACCCCTAAAGGGGCAGTGAACACTGAAGCTTTCTTT	CASTPKGAVNTEAFF
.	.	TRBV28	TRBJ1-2	TGTGCCAGCAACCCCGTGGGCTATGGCTACACCTTC	CASNPVGYGYTF
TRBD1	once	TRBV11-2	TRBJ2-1	TGTGCCAGCAGCTTGGGGACAGCCATCAGTGAACAGTTCTTC	CASSLGTAISEQFF
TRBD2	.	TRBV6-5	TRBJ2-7	TGTGCCAGCAGTTACCGTTTCGGGGGGTTCAACGAGCAGTACTTC	CASSYRFGGFNEQYF
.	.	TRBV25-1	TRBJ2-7	TGTACCAGCAGTGTCATCTACGAGCAGTACTTC	CTSSVIYEQYF
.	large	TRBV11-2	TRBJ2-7	TGTGCCAGCAGCCCTCAGGCTAACTACGAGCAGTACTTC	CASSPQANYEQYF
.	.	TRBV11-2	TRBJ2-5	TGTGCCAGGAGCCGGGGGCAGAGGTTCCAAGAGACCCAGTACTTC	CARSRGQRFQETQYF
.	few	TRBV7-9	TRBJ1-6	TGTGCCAGCAGCCCCCCCAATTCACCCCTCCACTTT	CASSPPNSPLHF
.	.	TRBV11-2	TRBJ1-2	TGTGGCAGCAGCTTACGCTCAGGGCGAGCGGGCTATACCTTC	CGSSLRSGRAGYTF
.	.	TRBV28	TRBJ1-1	TGTGCCAGCAGTATAGGCTTGAACACTGAAGCTCTCTTT	CASSIGLNTEALF
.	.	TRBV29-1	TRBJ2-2	TGCAGCCGGGGACCTAACACCGGGCAGCTGTTATTT	CSRGPNTGQLLF
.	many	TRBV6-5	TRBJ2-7	TGTGCCAGCAGTTACTCCGGGGGCGAGCAGTACTTC	CASSYSGGEQYF
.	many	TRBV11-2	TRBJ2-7	TGTGCCAGCAGCTTAATGTGGCGGGGCTACGAGCAGTACTTC	CASSLMWRGYEQYF
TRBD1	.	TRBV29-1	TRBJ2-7	TGCAGGTGCGTAACGGGACAGCCCTACGAGCAGTACTTC	CRCVTGQPYEQYF